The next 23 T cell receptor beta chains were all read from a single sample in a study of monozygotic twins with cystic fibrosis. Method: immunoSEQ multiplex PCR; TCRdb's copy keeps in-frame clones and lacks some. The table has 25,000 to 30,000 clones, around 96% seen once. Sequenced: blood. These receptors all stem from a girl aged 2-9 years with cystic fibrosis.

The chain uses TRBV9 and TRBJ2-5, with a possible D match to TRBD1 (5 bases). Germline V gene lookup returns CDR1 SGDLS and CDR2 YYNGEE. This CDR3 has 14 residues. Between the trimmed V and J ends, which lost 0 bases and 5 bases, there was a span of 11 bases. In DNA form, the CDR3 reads TGTGCCAGCAGCGTAGAAGGGGAAGTGGAGACCCAGTACTTC. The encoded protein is CASSVEGEVETQYF.

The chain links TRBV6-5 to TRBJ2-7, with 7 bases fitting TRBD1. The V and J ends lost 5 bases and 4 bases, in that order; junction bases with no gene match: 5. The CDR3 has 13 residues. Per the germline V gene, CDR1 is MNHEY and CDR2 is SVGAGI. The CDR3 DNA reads TGTGCCAGCAGTAAGAACAGGGGATACGAGCAGTACTTC. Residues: CASSKNRGYEQYF.

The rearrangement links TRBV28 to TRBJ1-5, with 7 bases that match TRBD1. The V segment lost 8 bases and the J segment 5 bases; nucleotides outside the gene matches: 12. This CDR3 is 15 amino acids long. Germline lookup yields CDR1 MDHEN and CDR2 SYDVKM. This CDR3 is CASSGGAGTDQPQHF. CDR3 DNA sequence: TGTGCCAGCTCAGGGGGGGCAGGGACGGATCAGCCCCAGCATTTT.

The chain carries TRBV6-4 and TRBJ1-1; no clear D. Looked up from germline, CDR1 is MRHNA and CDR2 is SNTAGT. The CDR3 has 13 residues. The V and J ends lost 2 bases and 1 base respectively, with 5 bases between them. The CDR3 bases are TGTGCCAGCAGTGACGAGGAGAACACTGAAGCTTTCTTT. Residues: CASSDEENTEAFF.

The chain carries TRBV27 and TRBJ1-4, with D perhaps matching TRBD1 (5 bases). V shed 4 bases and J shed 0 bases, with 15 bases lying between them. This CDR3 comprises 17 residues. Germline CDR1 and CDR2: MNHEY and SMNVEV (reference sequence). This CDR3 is CASSSLVGVATNEKLFF. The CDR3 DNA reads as TGTGCCAGCAGTTCCCTGGTAGGGGTGGCAACTAATGAAAAACTGTTTTTT.

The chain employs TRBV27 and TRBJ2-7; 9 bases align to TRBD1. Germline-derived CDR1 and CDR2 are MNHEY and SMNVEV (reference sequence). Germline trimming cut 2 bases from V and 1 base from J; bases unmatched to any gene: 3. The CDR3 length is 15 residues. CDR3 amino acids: CASSLRDRDSYEQYF. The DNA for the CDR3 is TGTGCCAGCAGTTTACGGGACAGGGATTCCTACGAGCAGTACTTC.

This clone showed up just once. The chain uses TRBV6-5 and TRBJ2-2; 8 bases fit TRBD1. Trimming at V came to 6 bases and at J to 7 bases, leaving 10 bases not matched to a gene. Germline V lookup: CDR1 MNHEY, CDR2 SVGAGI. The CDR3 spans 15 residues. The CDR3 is CASRPRTGFDGELFF. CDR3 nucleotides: TGTGCCAGCAGACCCCGGACAGGGTTCGACGGGGAGCTGTTTTTT.

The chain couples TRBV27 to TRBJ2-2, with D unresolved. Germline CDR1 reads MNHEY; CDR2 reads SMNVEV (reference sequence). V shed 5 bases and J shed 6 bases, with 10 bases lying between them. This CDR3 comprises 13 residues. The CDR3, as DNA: TGTGCCAGCAGTCTAGGCGGCGCCGGGGAGCTGTTTTTT. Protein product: CASSLGGAGELFF.

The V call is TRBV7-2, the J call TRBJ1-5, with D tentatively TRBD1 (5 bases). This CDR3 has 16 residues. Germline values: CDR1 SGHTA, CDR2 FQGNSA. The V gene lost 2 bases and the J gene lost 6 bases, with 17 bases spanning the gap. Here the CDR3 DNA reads TGTGCCAGCAGCTTATATGGACAAGCCAAGAGTCAGCCCCAGCATTTT. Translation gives CASSLYGQAKSQPQHF.

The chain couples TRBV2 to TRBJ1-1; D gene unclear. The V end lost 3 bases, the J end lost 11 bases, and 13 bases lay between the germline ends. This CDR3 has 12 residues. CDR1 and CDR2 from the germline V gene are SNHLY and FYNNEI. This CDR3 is CASSDTGVEAFF. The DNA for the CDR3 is TGTGCCAGCAGTGATACTGGGGTTGAGGCTTTCTTT.

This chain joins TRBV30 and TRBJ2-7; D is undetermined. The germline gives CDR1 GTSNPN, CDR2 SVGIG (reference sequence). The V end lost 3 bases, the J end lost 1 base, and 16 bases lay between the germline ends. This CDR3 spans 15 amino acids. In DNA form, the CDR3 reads TGTGCCTGGAGGGCCCAAGGGCTACCATCCTACGAGCAGTACTTC. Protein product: CAWRAQGLPSYEQYF.

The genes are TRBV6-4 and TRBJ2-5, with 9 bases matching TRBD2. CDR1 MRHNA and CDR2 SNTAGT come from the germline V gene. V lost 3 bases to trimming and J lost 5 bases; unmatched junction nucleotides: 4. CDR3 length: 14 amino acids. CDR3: CASSDCGREETQYF. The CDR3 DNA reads TGTGCCAGCAGTGATTGCGGGAGGGAGGAGACCCAGTACTTC.

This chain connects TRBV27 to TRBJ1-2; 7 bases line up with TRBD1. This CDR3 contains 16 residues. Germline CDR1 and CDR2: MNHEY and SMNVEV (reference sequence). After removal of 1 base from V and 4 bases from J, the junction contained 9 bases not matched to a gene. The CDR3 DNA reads TGTGCCAGCAGTTTATTCTATCAGGGGGAGGGCTATGGCTACACCTTC. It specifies CASSLFYQGEGYGYTF.

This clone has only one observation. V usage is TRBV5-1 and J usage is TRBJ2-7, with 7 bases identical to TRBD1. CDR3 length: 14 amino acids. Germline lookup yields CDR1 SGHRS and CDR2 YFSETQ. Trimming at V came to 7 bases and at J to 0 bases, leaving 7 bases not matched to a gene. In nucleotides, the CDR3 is TGCGCCAGCGCTGGGACAGCCAACTCCTACGAGCAGTACTTC. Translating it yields CASAGTANSYEQYF.

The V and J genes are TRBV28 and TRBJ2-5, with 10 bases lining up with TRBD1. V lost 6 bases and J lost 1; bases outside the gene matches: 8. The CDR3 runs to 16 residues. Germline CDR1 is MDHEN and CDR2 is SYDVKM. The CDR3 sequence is CASSPTGGFFQETQYF. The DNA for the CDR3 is TGTGCCAGCAGCCCGACAGGGGGCTTTTTCCAAGAGACCCAGTACTTC.

CDR3 region: CASSLGTTFQETQYF. The CDR3, as DNA: TGTGCCAGCAGCTTAGGGACTACATTCCAAGAGACCCAGTACTTC. The chain joins TRBV7-6 to TRBJ2-5; maybe TRBD2 (6 bases). CDR1 is SGHVS and CDR2 is FNYEAQ in the germline V gene. V lost 1 base, J lost 1 base, and 10 bases lay in between. The CDR3 is 15 residues long.

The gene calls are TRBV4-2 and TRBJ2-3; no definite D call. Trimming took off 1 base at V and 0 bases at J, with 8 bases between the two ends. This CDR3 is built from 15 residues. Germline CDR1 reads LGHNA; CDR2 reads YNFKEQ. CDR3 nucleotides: TGTGCCAGCAGCCAAGGGCGGCATAGCACAGATACGCAGTATTTT. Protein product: CASSQGRHSTDTQYF.

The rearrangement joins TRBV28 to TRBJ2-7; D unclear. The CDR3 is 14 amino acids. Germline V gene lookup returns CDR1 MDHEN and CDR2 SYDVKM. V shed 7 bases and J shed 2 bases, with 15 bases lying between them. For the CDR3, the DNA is TGTGCCAGCAACGAGTATAGACGGACCTACGAGCAGTACTTC. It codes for CASNEYRRTYEQYF. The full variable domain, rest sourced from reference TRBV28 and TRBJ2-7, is DVKVTQSSRYLVKRTGEKVFLECVQDMDHENMFWYRQDPGLGLRLIYFSYDVKMKEKGDIPEGYSVSREKKERFSLILESASTNQTSMYLCASNEYRRTYEQYFGPGTRLTVT.

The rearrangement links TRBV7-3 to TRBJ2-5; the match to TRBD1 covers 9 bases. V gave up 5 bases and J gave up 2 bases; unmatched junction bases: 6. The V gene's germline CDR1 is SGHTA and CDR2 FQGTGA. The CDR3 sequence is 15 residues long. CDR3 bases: TGTGCCAGCAGCCGTGGGACAGGGCCTCAAGAGACCCAGTACTTC. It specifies CASSRGTGPQETQYF.

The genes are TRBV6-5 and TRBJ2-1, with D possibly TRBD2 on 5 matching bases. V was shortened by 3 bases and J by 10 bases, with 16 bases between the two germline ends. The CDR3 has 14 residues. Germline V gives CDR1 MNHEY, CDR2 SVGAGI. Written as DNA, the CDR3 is TGTGCCAGCAGTTATTTTACGGGATTAGGGGAGCAGTTCTTC. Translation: CASSYFTGLGEQFF.

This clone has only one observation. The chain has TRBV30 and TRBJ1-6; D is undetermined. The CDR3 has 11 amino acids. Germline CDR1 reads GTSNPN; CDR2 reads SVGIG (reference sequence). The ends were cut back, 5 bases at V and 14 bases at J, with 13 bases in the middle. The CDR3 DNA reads TGTGCCTGGTATTACCTGGGATCCCTCCACTTT. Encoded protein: CAWYYLGSLHF.

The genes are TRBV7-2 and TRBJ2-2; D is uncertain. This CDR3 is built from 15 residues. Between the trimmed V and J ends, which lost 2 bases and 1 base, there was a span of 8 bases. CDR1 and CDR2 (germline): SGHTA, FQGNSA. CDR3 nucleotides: TGTGCCAGCAGCTTACCATCCCGGAACACCGGGGAGCTGTTTTTT. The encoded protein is CASSLPSRNTGELFF.

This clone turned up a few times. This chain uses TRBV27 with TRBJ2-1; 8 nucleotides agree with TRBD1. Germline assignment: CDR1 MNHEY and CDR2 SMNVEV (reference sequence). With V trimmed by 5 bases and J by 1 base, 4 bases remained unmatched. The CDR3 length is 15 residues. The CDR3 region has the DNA TGTGCCAGCAGTCCGGACAGGGTGTCCTACAATGAGCAGTTCTTC. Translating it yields CASSPDRVSYNEQFF.